A selection of T cell receptor beta chains follows, all from one sample in a study of cytomegalovirus exposure and HLA in healthy donors. Measured with immunoSEQ multiplex PCR; TCRdb has only the in-frame clones, and not every one. The table includes approximately 120,000 clones, roughly 76% detected once. Sequencing was carried out using PBMCs. These receptors were collected from a woman aged 55 to 70 in good health and CMV-seropositive. The CDR3 runs from the conserved cysteine through the conserved F or W. A D gene is named only where the DNA matches it firmly. The size entry is marked missing in some rows and otherwise reads once, few, many or a size class.

V	D	J	size	DNA	CDR3
TRBV4-3	NA	TRBJ2-3	NA	TGCGCCAGCAGCCAAGACCCTAGCGTACTGGGCACAGATACGCAGTATTTT	CASSQDPSVLGTDTQYF
TRBV9	NA	TRBJ1-3	NA	TGTGCCAGCAGCATCAGGGGAGACGGCTCTGGAAACACCATATATTTT	CASSIRGDGSGNTIYF
TRBV29-1	NA	TRBJ1-1	NA	TGCAGCGGACAGATGATAACTGAAGCTTTCTTT	CSGQMITEAFF
TRBV6-5	NA	TRBJ2-7	NA	TGTGCCAGCAGTTACGAGGGTAGCCACGAGCAGTACTTC	CASSYEGSHEQYF
TRBV7-2	NA	TRBJ2-3	once	TGTGCCAGCAGCCCCCCCTCAGATACGCAGTATTTT	CASSPPSDTQYF
TRBV4-3	NA	TRBJ1-3	NA	TGCGCCAGCAGTAGCCTGAAGGGGAACACCATATATTTT	CASSSLKGNTIYF
TRBV4-1	NA	TRBJ2-2	NA	TGCGCCAGCAGCCCAAGAGCGACTCAAGCAGACACCGGGGAGCTGTTTTTT	CASSPRATQADTGELFF
TRBV7-2	TRBD1	TRBJ2-4	NA	TGTGCCAGCAGCTTTGGACAGGAAAACATTCAGTACTTC	CASSFGQENIQYF
TRBV7-9	NA	TRBJ1-3	NA	TGTGCCAGCAGCCCGCCCCCCCCGGGGGTTGGAAACACCATATATTTT	CASSPPPPGVGNTIYF
TRBV6-5	TRBD2	TRBJ2-3	NA	TGTGCCAGCAGTTCATGGGGGGGAAGCGCAGATACGCAGTATTTT	CASSSWGGSADTQYF
TRBV7-9	NA	TRBJ2-7	NA	TGTGCCAGCAGCTTTCGTTACGAGCAGTACTTC	CASSFRYEQYF